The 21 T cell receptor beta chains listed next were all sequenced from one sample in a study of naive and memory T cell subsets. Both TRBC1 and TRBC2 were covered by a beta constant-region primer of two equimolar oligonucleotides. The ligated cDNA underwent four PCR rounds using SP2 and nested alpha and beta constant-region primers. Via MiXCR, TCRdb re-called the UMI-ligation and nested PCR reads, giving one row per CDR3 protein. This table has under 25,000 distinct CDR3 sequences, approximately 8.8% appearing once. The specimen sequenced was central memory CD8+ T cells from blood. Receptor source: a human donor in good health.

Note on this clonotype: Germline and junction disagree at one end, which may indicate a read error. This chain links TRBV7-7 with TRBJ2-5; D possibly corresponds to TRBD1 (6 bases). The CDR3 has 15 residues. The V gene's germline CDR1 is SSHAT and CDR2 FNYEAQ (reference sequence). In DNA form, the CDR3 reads TGTGCTAGCAGCTTAGAGACGACAGACAGGGAGACCCAGTACTTC. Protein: CASSLETTDRETQYF. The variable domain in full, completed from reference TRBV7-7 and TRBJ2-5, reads GAGVSQSPRYKVTKRGQDVTLRCDPISSHATLYWYQQALGQGPEFLTYFNYEAQPDKSGLPSDRFSAERPEGSISTLTIQRTEQRDSAMYRCASSLETTDRETQYFGPGTRLLVL.

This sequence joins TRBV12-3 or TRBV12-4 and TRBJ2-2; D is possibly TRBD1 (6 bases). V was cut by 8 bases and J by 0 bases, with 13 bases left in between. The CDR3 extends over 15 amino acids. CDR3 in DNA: TGTGCCAGCCCCGGAGACAGGCCGAACACCGGGGAGCTGTTTTTT. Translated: CASPGDRPNTGELFF.

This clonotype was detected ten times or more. CDR3 sequence: CASSQAEMKISPLHF. The CDR3 DNA follows: TGCGCCAGCAGCCAAGCAGAGATGAAAATTTCACCCCTCCACTTT. This rearrangement joins TRBV4-1 to TRBJ1-6; D uncertain. The CDR3 totals 15 residues. Trimming removed 1 base from V and 9 bases from J, with 13 bases in between. Germline V CDR1 and CDR2: MGHRA, YSYEKL.

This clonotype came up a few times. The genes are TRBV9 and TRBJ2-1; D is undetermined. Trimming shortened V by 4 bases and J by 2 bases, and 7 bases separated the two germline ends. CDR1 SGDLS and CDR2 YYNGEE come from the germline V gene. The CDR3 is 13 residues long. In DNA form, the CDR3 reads TGTGCCAGCAGCCCCGACACCTACAATGAGCAGTTCTTC. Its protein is CASSPDTYNEQFF. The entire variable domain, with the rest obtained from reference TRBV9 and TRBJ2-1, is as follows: DSGVTQTPKHLITATGQRVTLRCSPRSGDLSVYWYQQSLDQGLQFLIQYYNGEERAKGNILERFSAQQFPDLHSELNLSSLELGDSALYFCASSPDTYNEQFFGPGTRLTVL.

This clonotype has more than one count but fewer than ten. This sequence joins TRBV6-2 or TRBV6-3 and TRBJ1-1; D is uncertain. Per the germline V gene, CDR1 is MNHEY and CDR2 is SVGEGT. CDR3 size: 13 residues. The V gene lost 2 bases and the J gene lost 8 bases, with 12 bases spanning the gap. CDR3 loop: CASSYNPNSEAFF. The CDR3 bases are TGTGCCAGCAGTTACAACCCTAATTCCGAAGCTTTCTTT.

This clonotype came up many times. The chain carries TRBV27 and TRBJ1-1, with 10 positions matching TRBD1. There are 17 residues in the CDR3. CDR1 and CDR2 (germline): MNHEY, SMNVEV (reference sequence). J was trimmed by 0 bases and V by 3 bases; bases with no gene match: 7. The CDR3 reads CASSLLDRGPMNTEAFF. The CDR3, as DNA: TGTGCCAGCAGTTTGCTTGACAGGGGGCCTATGAACACTGAAGCTTTCTTT.

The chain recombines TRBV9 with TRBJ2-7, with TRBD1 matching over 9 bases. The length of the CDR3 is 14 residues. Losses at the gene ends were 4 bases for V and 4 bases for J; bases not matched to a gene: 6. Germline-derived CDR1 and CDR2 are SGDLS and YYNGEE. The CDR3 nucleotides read TGTGCCAGCAGCCGGGGACAGGGTGGGTACGAGCAGTACTTC. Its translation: CASSRGQGGYEQYF.

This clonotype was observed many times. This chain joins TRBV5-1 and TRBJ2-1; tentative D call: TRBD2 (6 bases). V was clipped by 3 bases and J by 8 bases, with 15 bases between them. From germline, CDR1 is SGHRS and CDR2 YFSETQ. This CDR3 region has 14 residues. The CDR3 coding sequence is TGCGCCAGCAGCTCGGGACTGTACCAGGATGAGCAGTTCTTC. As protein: CASSSGLYQDEQFF.

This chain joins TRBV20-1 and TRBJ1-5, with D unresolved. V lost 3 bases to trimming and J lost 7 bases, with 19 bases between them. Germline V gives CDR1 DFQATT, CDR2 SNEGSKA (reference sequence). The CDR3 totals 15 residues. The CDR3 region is CSASPGDLQSQPQHF. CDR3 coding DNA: TGCAGTGCTAGCCCCGGGGATCTGCAATCGCAGCCCCAGCATTTT.

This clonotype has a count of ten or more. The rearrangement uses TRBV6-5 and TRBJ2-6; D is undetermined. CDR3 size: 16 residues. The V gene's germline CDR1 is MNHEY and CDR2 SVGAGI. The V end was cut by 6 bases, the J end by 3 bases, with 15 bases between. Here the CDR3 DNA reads TGTGCCAGCAGCCAGAATATAGAGTTTGGGGCCAACGTCCTGACTTTC. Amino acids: CASSQNIEFGANVLTF.

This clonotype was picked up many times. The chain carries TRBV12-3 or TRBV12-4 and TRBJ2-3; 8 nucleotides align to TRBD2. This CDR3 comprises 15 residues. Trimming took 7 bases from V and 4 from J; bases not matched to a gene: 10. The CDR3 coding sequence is TGTGCCAGCATCCCTGGGGCGGGAGGAGCAGATACGCAGTATTTT. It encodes CASIPGAGGADTQYF.

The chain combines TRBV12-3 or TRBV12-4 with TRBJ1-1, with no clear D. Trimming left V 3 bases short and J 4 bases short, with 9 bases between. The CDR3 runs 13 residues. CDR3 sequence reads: CASSFGVSTEAFF. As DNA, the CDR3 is TGTGCCAGCAGTTTTGGAGTGAGCACTGAAGCTTTCTTT.

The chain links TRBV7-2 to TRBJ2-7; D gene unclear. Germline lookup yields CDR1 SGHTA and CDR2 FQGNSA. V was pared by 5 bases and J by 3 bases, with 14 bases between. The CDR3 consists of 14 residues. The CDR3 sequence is CASSPNYQLYEQYF. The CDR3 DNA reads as TGTGCCAGCAGCCCCAATTACCAGCTCTACGAGCAGTACTTC.

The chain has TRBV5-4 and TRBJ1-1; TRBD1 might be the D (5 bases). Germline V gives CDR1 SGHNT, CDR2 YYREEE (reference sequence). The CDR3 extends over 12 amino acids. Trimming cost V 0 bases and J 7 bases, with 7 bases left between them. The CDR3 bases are TGTGCCAGCAGCTTGGGGCAGGGTGAAGCTTTCTTT. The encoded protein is CASSLGQGEAFF.

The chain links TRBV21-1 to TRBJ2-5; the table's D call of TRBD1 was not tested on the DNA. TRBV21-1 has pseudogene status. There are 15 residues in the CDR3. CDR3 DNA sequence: TGTGCCAGCAGCACTTTGAGGCACAGGCAAGAGACCCAGTACTTC. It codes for CASSTLRHRQETQYF.

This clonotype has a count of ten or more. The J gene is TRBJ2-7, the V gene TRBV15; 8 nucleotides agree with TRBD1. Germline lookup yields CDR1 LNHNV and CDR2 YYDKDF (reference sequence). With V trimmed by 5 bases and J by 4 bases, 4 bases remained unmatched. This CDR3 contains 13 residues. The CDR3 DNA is TGTGCCACCAGCCGGGACAGGTCGTACGAGCAGTACTTC. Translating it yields CATSRDRSYEQYF.

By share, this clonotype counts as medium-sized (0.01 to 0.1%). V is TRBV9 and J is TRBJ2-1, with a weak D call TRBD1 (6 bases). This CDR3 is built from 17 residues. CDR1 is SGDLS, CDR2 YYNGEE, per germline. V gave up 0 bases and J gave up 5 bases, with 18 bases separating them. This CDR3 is CASSVEGRGFRHNEQFF. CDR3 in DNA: TGTGCCAGCAGCGTAGAGGGTAGGGGGTTTCGACACAATGAGCAGTTCTTC.

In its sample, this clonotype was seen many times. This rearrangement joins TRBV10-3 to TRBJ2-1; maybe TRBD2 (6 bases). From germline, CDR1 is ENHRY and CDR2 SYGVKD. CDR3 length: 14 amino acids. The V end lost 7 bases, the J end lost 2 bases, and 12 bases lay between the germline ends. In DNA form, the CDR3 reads TGTGCCATCATGCGGGACGGTACCTACAATGAGCAGTTCTTC. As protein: CAIMRDGTYNEQFF.

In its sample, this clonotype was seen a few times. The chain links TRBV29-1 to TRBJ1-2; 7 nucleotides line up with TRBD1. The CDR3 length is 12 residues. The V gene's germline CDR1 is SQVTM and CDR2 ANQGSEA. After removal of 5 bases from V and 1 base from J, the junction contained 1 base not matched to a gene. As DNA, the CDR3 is TGCAGCGTTCAGGGGGATAACTATGGCTACACCTTC. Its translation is CSVQGDNYGYTF.

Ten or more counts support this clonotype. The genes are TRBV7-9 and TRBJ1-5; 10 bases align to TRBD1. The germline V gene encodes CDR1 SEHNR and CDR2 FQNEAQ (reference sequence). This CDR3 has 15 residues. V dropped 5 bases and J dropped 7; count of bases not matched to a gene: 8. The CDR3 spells CASSRGTGDVQPQHF. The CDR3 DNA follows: TGTGCCAGCAGCCGGGGGACAGGGGACGTCCAGCCCCAGCATTTT.

CDR3 in amino acids: CASSLKGAWTEAFF. CDR3 nucleotides: TGTGCCAGCAGTTTAAAGGGGGCGTGGACTGAAGCTTTCTTT. The gene calls are TRBV28 and TRBJ1-1, with 7 bases fitting TRBD1. The CDR3 length is 14 residues. Germline V gene lookup returns CDR1 MDHEN and CDR2 SYDVKM. V was pared by 2 bases and J by 5 bases, with 5 bases of the junction left unmatched.